This TCR beta chain is from a study of shared clonotypes between healthy human individuals. The method was immunoSEQ multiplex PCR; TCRdb's version includes in-frame clones alone and lacks a portion of them. The sample includes about 2.4 million clones, roughly 93% of them seen just once. CDR1 MNHEY and CDR2 SMNVEV come from the germline V gene (reference sequence). This CDR3 contains 12 residues. Trimming took off 5 bases at V and 5 bases at J, with 7 bases between the two ends. The sequence derives from a man younger than 35 in good health. Some clones in this sample may be carry-over from other donors' samples. The chain combines TRBV27 with TRBJ1-5; no definite D call. Sample: naive CD4+ T cells from PBMCs. Subset denoted: CD45RA+ positively selected. The CDR3 DNA reads TGTGCCAGCAGTCCACAGTATCAGCCCCAGCATTTT. This gives the protein CASSPQYQPQHF.